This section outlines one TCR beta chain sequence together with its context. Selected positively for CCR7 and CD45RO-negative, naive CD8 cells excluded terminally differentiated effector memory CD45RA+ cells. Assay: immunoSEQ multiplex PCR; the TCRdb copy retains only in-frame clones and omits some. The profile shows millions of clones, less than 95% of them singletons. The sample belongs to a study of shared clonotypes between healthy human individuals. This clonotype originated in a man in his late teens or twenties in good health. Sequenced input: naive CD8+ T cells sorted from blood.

CDR3 sequence (DNA): TGTGCCACCAGCAGCGCGGGTTCACCCCTCCACTTT. The encoded protein is CATSSAGSPLHF. The chain has TRBV15 and TRBJ1-6; no clear D. Germline lookup yields CDR1 LNHNV and CDR2 YYDKDF (reference sequence). The CDR3 has 12 amino acids. With 3 bases removed from V and 9 bases from J, the gap between germline ends came to 6 bases.